A selection of T cell receptor beta chains follows, all from one sample in a study of shared clonotypes between healthy human individuals. TCRdb's table, derived via immunoSEQ multiplex PCR, lists solely in-frame clones and lacks some. The profile shows more than 400,000 clones, about 72% of them singletons. Sequencing was done on a sample of PBMCs. These receptors were obtained from a woman aged 40 to 50 in good health. Some clones in this sample may be carry-over from other donors' samples. Each CDR3 is given with its conserved first and last residue. Each record gives: clone size, V gene, D gene, J gene, CDR3 protein, CDR3 DNA. A D gene is named only where the DNA matches it firmly. The listing skips clone size in some rows; elsewhere it reads once, few, many or a size class.

.	TRBV9	TRBD2	TRBJ2-2	CASSVIAGTGELFF	TGTGCCAGCAGCGTAATAGCGGGCACCGGGGAGCTGTTTTTT
.	TRBV28	.	TRBJ2-3	CASSSISLRRFSDTQYF	TGTGCCAGCAGCTCCATATCTCTAAGGCGGTTCTCGGATACGCAGTATTTT
.	TRBV11-2	.	TRBJ2-7	CASSLDPQGSSYEQYF	TGTGCCAGCAGCTTAGACCCACAGGGCAGTTCCTACGAGCAGTACTTC
.	TRBV12-5	.	TRBJ2-5	CASGSATEETQYF	TGTGCTAGTGGTTCGGCGACAGAAGAGACCCAGTACTTC
.	TRBV11-2	.	TRBJ2-2	CASRGAFANTGELFF	TGTGCCAGCAGGGGGGCCTTCGCGAACACCGGGGAGCTGTTTTTT
.	TRBV4-2	TRBD1	TRBJ1-2	CASSQGDRGRYGYTF	TGTGCCAGCAGCCAAGGGGACAGGGGTCGCTATGGCTACACCTTC
.	TRBV6-5	TRBD2	TRBJ2-2	CASTTGTSGTGELFF	TGTGCCAGCACCACCGGGACTAGCGGGACCGGGGAGCTGTTTTTT
.	TRBV5-4	.	TRBJ2-7	CASSLAGGNYEQYF	TGTGCCAGCAGCTTGGCCGGCGGGAACTACGAGCAGTACTTC
.	TRBV5-1	TRBD2	TRBJ2-7	CASSLARGRAYEQYF	TGCGCCAGCAGCTTGGCTCGCGGGAGGGCCTACGAGCAGTACTTC
.	TRBV15	.	TRBJ1-3	CATSRGGAGNTIYF	TGTGCCACCAGCAGAGGCGGGGCTGGAAACACCATATATTTT
.	TRBV9	TRBD2	TRBJ2-5	CASSPSGGSGETQYF	TGTGCCAGCAGTCCAAGCGGGGGTAGCGGAGAGACCCAGTACTTC
.	TRBV7-2	.	TRBJ2-7	CASSLTTGSSYEQYF	TGTGCCAGCAGCTTAACTACAGGGAGCTCCTACGAGCAGTACTTC
many	TRBV7-3	.	TRBJ2-2	CASSLASGQSGELFF	TGTGCCAGCAGCTTAGCGTCAGGGCAGAGCGGGGAGCTGTTTTTT
.	TRBV4-1	TRBD1	TRBJ2-7	CASSQVTGTGGTYEQYF	TGCGCCAGCAGCCAAGTAACCGGGACAGGGGGCACCTACGAGCAGTACTTC
.	TRBV28	TRBD2	TRBJ2-5	CASREAGLETQYF	TGTGCCAGCAGAGAAGCGGGACTAGAGACCCAGTACTTC
.	TRBV5-1	.	TRBJ1-2	CASSALQGGYGYTF	TGCGCCAGCAGCGCGCTACAGGGCGGCTATGGCTACACCTTC
.	TRBV6-1	.	TRBJ1-2	CASSGQGNYGYTF	TGTGCCAGCAGTGGTCAGGGAAACTATGGCTACACCTTC
.	TRBV5-4	.	TRBJ1-1	CASRAGVNTEAFF	TGTGCCAGCAGGGCGGGTGTTAACACTGAAGCTTTCTTT
.	TRBV7-6	.	TRBJ2-1	CASSLANSYNEQFF	TGTGCCAGCAGCTTAGCGAACTCCTACAATGAGCAGTTCTTC
.	TRBV18	.	TRBJ2-1	CASSPLASPYNEQFF	TGTGCCAGCTCACCACTAGCTTCCCCATACAATGAGCAGTTCTTC
.	TRBV7-2	.	TRBJ2-1	CASSLGLRHEQFF	TGTGCCAGCAGCCTGGGGTTGCGCCATGAGCAGTTCTTC
.	TRBV7-2	.	TRBJ2-1	CASSLGPAGNEQFF	TGTGCCAGCAGCTTAGGACCGGCCGGGAATGAGCAGTTCTTC
once	TRBV29-1	TRBD1	TRBJ1-2	CSVNRDSDYGYTF	TGCAGCGTTAACCGGGACAGTGACTATGGCTACACCTTC
.	TRBV19	TRBD2	TRBJ2-1	CASRGSGRLNEQFF	TGTGCCAGTAGAGGTAGCGGGAGGTTAAATGAGCAGTTCTTC
.	TRBV7-3	TRBD1	TRBJ2-3	CASSLGLDRTTDTQYF	TGTGCCAGCAGCTTAGGGTTGGACAGGACGACAGATACGCAGTATTTT
.	TRBV2	.	TRBJ1-1	CASSERRQMRAFF	TGTGCCAGCAGTGAAAGGCGGCAGATGCGCGCTTTCTTT
once	TRBV11-3	.	TRBJ2-2	CASSLARGTGELFF	TGTGCCAGCAGCTTGGCGCGAGGCACCGGGGAGCTGTTTTTT
.	TRBV10-3	.	TRBJ1-4	CAISENQRGEKLFF	TGTGCCATCAGTGAGAACCAGAGGGGTGAAAAACTGTTTTTT
.	TRBV18	TRBD2	TRBJ2-5	CASSLAGGPKDTQYF	TGTGCCAGCTCACTAGCGGGAGGCCCCAAAGATACCCAGTACTTC
.	TRBV7-2	.	TRBJ2-2	CASSSEMAGELFF	TGTGCCAGCAGCTCCGAGATGGCCGGGGAGCTGTTTTTT
once	TRBV7-3	.	TRBJ2-2	CASSLSPGVVGELFF	TGTGCCAGCAGCTTAAGCCCGGGAGTCGTCGGGGAGCTGTTTTTT
.	TRBV7-2	.	TRBJ2-3	CASSLDGRDTDTQYF	TGTGCCAGCAGCTTAGACGGGCGGGACACAGATACGCAGTATTTT
.	TRBV19	.	TRBJ1-3	CASSMGPLSSGNTIYF	TGTGCCAGTAGTATGGGACCGTTGAGCTCTGGAAACACCATATATTTT
.	TRBV7-9	.	TRBJ2-7	CASSFLTSSYEQYF	TGTGCCAGCAGCTTCCTGACTTCGTCCTACGAGCAGTACTTC
.	TRBV5-4	.	TRBJ1-5	CASSLDGSNQPQHF	TGTGCCAGCAGCTTGGACGGGAGCAATCAGCCCCAGCATTTT
.	TRBV7-7	.	TRBJ1-5	CASSLPIRGYSNQPQHF	TGTGCCAGCAGCCTTCCTATACGGGGGTATAGCAATCAGCCCCAGCATTTT
once	TRBV5-1	TRBD2	TRBJ2-3	CASSLLGLADTDTQYF	TGCGCCAGCAGCTTGTTAGGGCTAGCGGATACAGATACGCAGTATTTT
.	TRBV19	.	TRBJ1-2	CASSPGRGFDGYTF	TGTGCCAGTAGTCCTGGGAGAGGGTTTGATGGCTACACCTTC
few	TRBV30	.	TRBJ1-1	CARSVRGTEAFF	TGTGCCCGGAGTGTACGGGGGACTGAAGCTTTCTTT
.	TRBV18	.	TRBJ2-2	CASSPRAQGPNTGELFF	TGTGCCAGCTCACCTCGGGCGCAGGGCCCGAACACCGGGGAGCTGTTTTTT
.	TRBV6-6	.	TRBJ2-7	CASSGTDSYEQYF	TGTGCCAGCAGCGGAACGGACAGCTACGAGCAGTACTTC
.	TRBV4-1	.	TRBJ2-3	CASSQDRWVRTDTQYF	TGCGCCAGCAGCCAAGATAGGTGGGTCCGCACAGATACGCAGTATTTT
.	TRBV5-5	.	TRBJ2-7	CASSWDFYEQYF	TGTGCCAGCAGCTGGGACTTCTACGAGCAGTACTTC
.	TRBV7-8	.	TRBJ2-1	CASSLARDNEQFF	TGTGCCAGCAGCTTAGCGAGGGACAATGAGCAGTTCTTC
once	TRBV14	.	TRBJ1-1	CASGQNTEAFF	TGTGCCAGCGGCCAGAACACTGAAGCTTTCTTT
few	TRBV6-6	.	TRBJ2-7	CASSPGDYEQYF	TGTGCCAGCAGTCCCGGAGACTACGAGCAGTACTTC
few	TRBV28	.	TRBJ2-2	CASRPMGIGELFF	TGTGCCAGCCGACCGATGGGGATCGGGGAGCTGTTTTTT
.	TRBV25-1	.	TRBJ2-7	CASSELWGRDEQYF	TGTGCCAGCAGTGAATTGTGGGGGCGCGACGAGCAGTACTTC
.	TRBV7-9	TRBD2	TRBJ2-5	CASSLARTGGEETQYF	TGTGCCAGCAGCTTAGCGAGGACGGGGGGAGAAGAGACCCAGTACTTC
few	TRBV19	TRBD1	TRBJ1-1	CASSTFGTENTEAFF	TGTGCCAGTAGTACCTTCGGGACAGAGAACACTGAAGCTTTCTTT
.	TRBV29-1	.	TRBJ2-5	CSVDPRTQETQYF	TGCAGCGTTGATCCGAGGACCCAAGAGACCCAGTACTTC
.	TRBV30	TRBD1	TRBJ2-5	CAWRGQGQETQYF	TGTGCCTGGAGGGGACAGGGGCAAGAGACCCAGTACTTC
once	TRBV12-5	.	TRBJ1-5	CASGLEGVMAVTFSDCKYNQPQHF	TGTGCTAGTGGTTTGGAAGGGGTAATGGCGGTGACCTTTTCCGACTGTAAATACAATCAGCCCCAGCATTTT
once	TRBV5-8	.	TRBJ2-3	CASTRRTHGDTQYF	TGTGCCAGCACCCGGCGGACCCATGGGGATACGCAGTATTTT
.	TRBV9	TRBD1	TRBJ1-2	CASSSGGQGAFYGYTF	TGTGCCAGCAGCTCAGGGGGACAGGGGGCTTTCTATGGCTACACCTTC
.	TRBV4-1	TRBD1	TRBJ2-2	CASSMRTGGAGSTGELFF	TGCGCCAGCAGCATGCGGACAGGGGGCGCGGGATCCACCGGGGAGCTGTTTTTT
once	TRBV9	.	TRBJ1-2	CASSVDTGRYGYTF	TGTGCCAGCAGCGTAGATACAGGGCGGTACGGCTACACCTTC